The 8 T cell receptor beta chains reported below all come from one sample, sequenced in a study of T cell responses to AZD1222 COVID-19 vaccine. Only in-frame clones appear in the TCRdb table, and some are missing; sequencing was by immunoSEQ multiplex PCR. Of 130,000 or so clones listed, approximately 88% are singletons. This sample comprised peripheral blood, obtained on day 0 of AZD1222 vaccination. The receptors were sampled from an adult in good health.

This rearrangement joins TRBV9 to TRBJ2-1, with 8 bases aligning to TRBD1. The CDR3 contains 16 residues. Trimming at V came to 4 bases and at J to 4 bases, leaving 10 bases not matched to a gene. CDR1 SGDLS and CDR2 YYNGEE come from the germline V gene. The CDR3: CASSTLGGQAYNEQFF. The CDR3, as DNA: TGTGCCAGCAGCACCCTGGGGGGACAGGCGTACAATGAGCAGTTCTTC.

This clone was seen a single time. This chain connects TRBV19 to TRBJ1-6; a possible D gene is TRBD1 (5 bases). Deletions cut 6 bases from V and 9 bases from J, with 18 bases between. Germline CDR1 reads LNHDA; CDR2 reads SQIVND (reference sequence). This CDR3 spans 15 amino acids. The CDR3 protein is CASSTVGGFGSPLHF. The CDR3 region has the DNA TGTGCCAGTAGCACCGTCGGGGGGTTTGGTTCACCCCTCCACTTT. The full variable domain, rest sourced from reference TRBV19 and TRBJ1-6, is DGGITQSPKYLFRKEGQNVTLSCEQNLNHDAMYWYRQDPGQGLRLIYYSQIVNDFQKGDIAEGYSVSREKKESFPLTVTSAQKNPTAFYLCASSTVGGFGSPLHFGNGTRLTVT.

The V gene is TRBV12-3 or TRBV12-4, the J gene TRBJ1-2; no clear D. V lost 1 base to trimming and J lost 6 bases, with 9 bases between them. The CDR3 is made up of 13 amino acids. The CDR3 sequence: CASSLGLADGYTF. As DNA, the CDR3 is TGTGCCAGCAGTTTAGGTCTGGCGGATGGCTACACCTTC.

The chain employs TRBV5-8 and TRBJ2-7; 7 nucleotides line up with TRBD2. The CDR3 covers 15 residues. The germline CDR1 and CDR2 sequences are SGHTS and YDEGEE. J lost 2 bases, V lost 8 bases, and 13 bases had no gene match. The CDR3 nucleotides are TGTGCCAGTTTCAGCGGGGACGGCCGGCCCTACGAGCAGTACTTC. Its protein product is CASFSGDGRPYEQYF.

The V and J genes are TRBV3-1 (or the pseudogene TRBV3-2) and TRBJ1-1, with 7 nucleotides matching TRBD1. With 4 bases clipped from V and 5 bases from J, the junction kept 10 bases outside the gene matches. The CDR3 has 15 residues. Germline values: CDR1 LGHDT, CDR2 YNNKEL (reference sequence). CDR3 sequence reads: CASSLGTDRTTEAFF. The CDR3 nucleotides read TGTGCCAGCAGCCTGGGGACAGATAGAACAACTGAAGCTTTCTTT.

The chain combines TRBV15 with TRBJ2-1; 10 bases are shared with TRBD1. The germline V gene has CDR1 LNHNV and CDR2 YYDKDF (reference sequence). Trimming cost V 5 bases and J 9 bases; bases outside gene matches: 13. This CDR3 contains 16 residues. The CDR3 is CATSPTGTGVMFEQFF. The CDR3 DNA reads TGTGCCACCAGCCCCACCGGGACAGGGGTCATGTTTGAGCAGTTCTTC. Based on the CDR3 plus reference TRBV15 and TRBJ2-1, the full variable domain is DAMVIQNPRYQVTQFGKPVTLSCSQTLNHNVMYWYQQKSSQAPKLLFHYYDKDFNNEADTPDNFQSRRPNTSFCFLDIRSPGLGDTAMYLCATSPTGTGVMFEQFFGPGTRLTVL.

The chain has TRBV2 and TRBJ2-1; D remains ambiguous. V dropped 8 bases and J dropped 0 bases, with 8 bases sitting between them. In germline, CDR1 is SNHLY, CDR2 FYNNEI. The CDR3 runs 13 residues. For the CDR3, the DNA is TGTGCCAGCGGGAAGAACTCCTACAATGAGCAGTTCTTC. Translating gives CASGKNSYNEQFF.

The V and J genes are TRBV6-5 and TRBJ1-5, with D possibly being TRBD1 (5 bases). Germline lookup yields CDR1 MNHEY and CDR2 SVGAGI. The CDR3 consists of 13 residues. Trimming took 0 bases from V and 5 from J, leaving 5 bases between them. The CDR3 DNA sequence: TGTGCCAGCAGTTACTCCAGGGATCAGCCCCAGCATTTT. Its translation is CASSYSRDQPQHF.